This passage covers 30 T cell receptor beta chains from one sample sequenced in a study of cytomegalovirus exposure and HLA in healthy donors. Sequencing was performed with immunoSEQ multiplex PCR; in TCRdb, only in-frame clones are kept and a portion is missing. The sample gives roughly 130,000 clones, 89% of which show up once; 9% is in the top ten. Sequenced: PBMCs. These receptors were taken from a woman under 30 in good health and CMV-seropositive.

The chain employs TRBV6-1 and TRBJ2-5; 12 bases are shared with TRBD2. CDR1 MNHNS and CDR2 SASEGT come from the germline V gene. V dropped 2 bases and J dropped 2; count of bases not matched to a gene: 9. This CDR3 has 18 residues. CDR3 in amino acids: CASSEMGGTSGSQETQYF. CDR3 nucleotide sequence: TGTGCCAGCAGTGAAATGGGGGGGACTAGCGGGTCGCAAGAGACCCAGTACTTC.

The chain is built from TRBV6-1 and TRBJ1-4; 10 nucleotides line up with TRBD1. V lost 6 bases to trimming and J lost 6 bases; unmatched junction nucleotides: 7. The CDR3 length is 15 residues. CDR1 is MNHNS and CDR2 is SASEGT in the germline V gene. The CDR3 sequence is CASRKPTGGDEKLFF. In nucleotides, the CDR3 is TGTGCCAGCAGAAAACCGACAGGGGGCGATGAAAAACTGTTTTTT.

The V and J genes are TRBV5-6 and TRBJ1-4; D is uncertain. The germline V gene encodes CDR1 SGHDT and CDR2 YYEEEE. V lost 1 base and J lost 7, with 11 bases in between. The CDR3 spans 14 residues. CDR3 sequence: CASSLRGIGEKLFF. In DNA, the CDR3 is TGTGCCAGCAGCTTGAGAGGGATAGGTGAAAAACTGTTTTTT.

The chain employs TRBV27 and TRBJ2-2; D perhaps matches TRBD2 (5 bases). In germline, CDR1 is MNHEY, CDR2 SMNVEV (reference sequence). Trimming pared 0 bases from V and 1 base from J, leaving 15 bases between. The CDR3 totals 18 residues. The DNA of the CDR3 is TGTGCCAGCAGTTTATCGATAGCTCCCGCGGGGAACACCGGGGAGCTGTTTTTT. It yields the protein CASSLSIAPAGNTGELFF.

The chain carries TRBV11-2 and TRBJ2-2; 9 positions match TRBD1. The germline gives CDR1 SGHAT, CDR2 FQNNGV. The CDR3 has 19 amino acids. V lost 4 bases and J lost 0; bases outside the gene matches: 12. The CDR3 DNA reads as TGTGCCAGCAGCTCACCGGGACAGGGTACCGCACCGAACACCGGGGAGCTGTTTTTT. Translated: CASSSPGQGTAPNTGELFF.

This clone was found a few times. The V gene is TRBV25-1, the J gene TRBJ2-3; TRBD2 agrees at 9 bases. V shed 1 base, J shed 9 bases, and the junction held 8 bases outside the gene matches. Germline CDR1 and CDR2: MGHDK and SYGVNS. The CDR3 extends over 15 amino acids. As DNA, the CDR3 is TGTGCCAGCAGTGAATCCCTCGGGGCGGGGGGGACGCAGTATTTT. Translating it yields CASSESLGAGGTQYF. Full variable domain (rest looked up from reference TRBV25-1 and TRBJ2-3): EADIYQTPRYLVIGTGKKITLECSQTMGHDKMYWYQQDPGMELHLIHYSYGVNSTEKGDLSSESTVSRIRTEHFPLTLESARPSHTSQYLCASSESLGAGGTQYFGPGTRLTVL.

V gene TRBV5-1 combines with J gene TRBJ1-4, with 10 bases aligning to TRBD1. With 0 bases clipped from V and 5 bases from J, the junction kept 1 base outside the gene matches. Germline CDR1 reads SGHRS; CDR2 reads YFSETQ. This CDR3 comprises 15 residues. DNA for the CDR3: TGCGCCAGCAGCTTGGGGGGACAGGGGAATGAAAAACTGTTTTTT. Translation: CASSLGGQGNEKLFF.

The J gene is TRBJ2-1, the V gene TRBV27, with D possibly matching TRBD1 (6 bases). This CDR3 spans 14 amino acids. Looked up from germline, CDR1 is MNHEY and CDR2 is SMNVEV (reference sequence). Deletions cut 5 bases from V and 3 bases from J, with 11 bases between. The CDR3 DNA is TGTGCCAGCAGTCTCTCGACAGGCTACAATGAGCAGTTCTTC. It codes for CASSLSTGYNEQFF.

The chain is built from TRBV7-9 and TRBJ1-2, with a tentative D call TRBD1 (5 bases). There are 14 residues in the CDR3. Germline V gene data show CDR1 as SEHNR and CDR2 as FQNEAQ (reference sequence). With 5 bases removed from V and 5 bases from J, the gap between germline ends came to 15 bases. The CDR3 region is CASSGGGDPYGYTF. As DNA, the CDR3 is TGTGCCAGCAGCGGAGGAGGGGACCCTTATGGCTACACCTTC.

The rearrangement joins TRBV9 to TRBJ1-5, with D possibly matching TRBD1 (6 bases). The germline CDR1 and CDR2 sequences are SGDLS and YYNGEE. The V gene lost 2 bases and the J gene lost 2 bases, with 11 bases spanning the gap. This CDR3 has 15 amino acids. The CDR3 DNA reads as TGTGCCAGCAGCGTTAGTCCAGGGGGCAATCAGCCCCAGCATTTT. It specifies CASSVSPGGNQPQHF.

The chain carries TRBV5-1 and TRBJ1-4; D gene uncertain. Germline V gene sequence: CDR1 SGHRS, CDR2 YFSETQ. CDR3 length: 15 residues. With 2 bases removed from V and 3 bases from J, the gap between germline ends came to 11 bases. CDR3 sequence: CASSFGEAANEKLFF. As DNA, the CDR3 is TGCGCCAGCAGCTTCGGGGAAGCGGCTAATGAAAAACTGTTTTTT. Full variable domain (rest looked up from reference TRBV5-1 and TRBJ1-4): KAGVTQTPRYLIKTRGQQVTLSCSPISGHRSVSWYQQTPGQGLQFLFEYFSETQRNKGNFPGRFSGRQFSNSRSEMNVSTLELGDSALYLCASSFGEAANEKLFFGSGTQLSVL.

This clone was counted once. The genes are TRBV18 and TRBJ1-5; 10 bases fit TRBD1. The CDR3 runs to 16 residues. Germline V lookup: CDR1 KGHSH, CDR2 LQKENI. V dropped 3 bases and J dropped 0; count of bases not matched to a gene: 2. The CDR3 bases are TGTGCCAGCTCACCCCGACAGGGGGCTAGCAATCAGCCCCAGCATTTT. Amino acids: CASSPRQGASNQPQHF.

The chain employs TRBV6-5 and TRBJ1-5; D gene uncertain. The CDR3 loop spans 12 amino acids. Germline CDR1 MNHEY, CDR2 SVGAGI. The V end was cut by 0 bases, the J end by 9 bases, with 6 bases between. In DNA, the CDR3 is TGTGCCAGCAGTTACTCGAGAAGGCCCCAGCATTTT. Its protein is CASSYSRRPQHF.

The rearrangement uses TRBV13 and TRBJ1-4; 7 positions agree with TRBD1. This CDR3 spans 14 amino acids. The germline V gene encodes CDR1 PRHDT and CDR2 FYEKMQ (reference sequence). J lost 5 bases, V lost 5 bases, and 5 bases had no gene match. CDR3 coding DNA: TGTGCCAGCAGCGTGACAGGGTCAAATGAAAAACTGTTTTTT. As protein: CASSVTGSNEKLFF.

The chain has TRBV5-6 and TRBJ2-7, with D perhaps TRBD1 (6 bases). V gave up 0 bases and J gave up 0 bases, with 10 bases separating them. The germline V gene encodes CDR1 SGHDT and CDR2 YYEEEE. There are 15 residues in the CDR3. DNA of the CDR3: TGTGCCAGCAGCTTGGGAGACAGGTACTCCTACGAGCAGTACTTC. This gives the protein CASSLGDRYSYEQYF.

This chain links TRBV27 with TRBJ2-7; TRBD1 matches at 10 bases. The CDR3 has 17 amino acids. In germline, CDR1 is MNHEY, CDR2 SMNVEV (reference sequence). The junction had 9 bases not matched to a gene; V was cut back by 4 bases and J by 0 bases. The CDR3 sequence: CASSSPPTGGVSYEQYF. The CDR3 region has the DNA TGTGCCAGCAGTTCGCCCCCGACAGGGGGCGTCTCCTACGAGCAGTACTTC.

The chain joins TRBV19 to TRBJ2-5; perhaps TRBD2 as D (5 bases). The V gene's germline CDR1 is LNHDA and CDR2 SQIVND (reference sequence). The CDR3 is made up of 13 amino acids. V lost 3 bases, J lost 5 bases, and 10 bases lay in between. The CDR3 sequence is CASSISGYETQYF. The CDR3 coding sequence is TGTGCCAGTAGTATTTCGGGGTATGAGACCCAGTACTTC.

V and J are TRBV28 and TRBJ1-5; possibly TRBD1 for D (6 bases). V was pared by 6 bases and J by 6 bases, with 15 bases between. This CDR3 has 14 amino acids. The germline V gene encodes CDR1 MDHEN and CDR2 SYDVKM. CDR3 amino acids: CASRPGQFGQPQHF. The CDR3 DNA reads TGTGCCAGCAGACCCGGACAGTTCGGTCAGCCCCAGCATTTT.

This clone was found a few times. This chain joins TRBV10-1 and TRBJ1-6, with D perhaps TRBD1 (6 bases). Germline V gene lookup returns CDR1 WNHNN and CDR2 SYGVQD (reference sequence). V lost 0 bases to trimming and J lost 0 bases, with 15 bases between them. This CDR3 contains 19 residues. CDR3 loop: CASSESSLRQASYNSPLHF. In DNA form, the CDR3 reads TGCGCCAGCAGTGAGTCATCTCTTCGACAGGCCTCCTATAATTCACCCCTCCACTTT.

The chain links TRBV4-1 to TRBJ1-4; D might be TRBD1 (5 bases). Germline CDR1 is MGHRA and CDR2 is YSYEKL. V was pared by 3 bases and J by 3 bases, with 14 bases between. CDR3 length: 16 residues. The CDR3 spells CASSHQGYSSNEKLFF. CDR3 coding DNA: TGCGCCAGCAGCCACCAGGGTTATTCTTCTAATGAAAAACTGTTTTTT.

The chain combines TRBV28 with TRBJ2-1, with TRBD2 identical over 14 bases. The germline CDR1 and CDR2 sequences are MDHEN and SYDVKM. The V segment lost 4 bases and the J segment 4 bases; nucleotides outside the gene matches: 12. The CDR3 consists of 19 residues. The CDR3 coding sequence is TGTGCCAGCAGTTCCTTCCACCCGGGACTAGCGGGGGCATACAATGAGCAGTTCTTC. Its protein product is CASSSFHPGLAGAYNEQFF.

Only one count was recorded for this clone. V is TRBV10-3 and J is TRBJ2-7, with unresolved D. CDR3 length equals 13 residues. CDR1 ENHRY and CDR2 SYGVKD come from the germline V gene. V was trimmed by 11 bases and J by 6 bases, leaving 20 bases between them. This CDR3 reads CAATATTQPEQYF. In DNA form, the CDR3 reads TGTGCCGCCACAGCCACGACACAACCCGAGCAGTACTTC.

The V call is TRBV6-5, the J call TRBJ2-7; possibly TRBD2 for D (6 bases). The CDR3 covers 15 residues. The V end lost 6 bases, the J end lost 5 bases, and 20 bases lay between the germline ends. CDR1 and CDR2 (germline): MNHEY, SVGAGI. The CDR3 DNA follows: TGTGCCAGCAGCTCCACTGGTGGGGGGTCCCACGAGCAGTACTTC. Protein: CASSSTGGGSHEQYF.

Comments on this clone: Other DNA variants within this sample encode the same CDR3. The chain links TRBV11-2 to TRBJ1-2; TRBD1 matches at 7 bases. V was clipped by 4 bases and J by 2 bases; unmatched bases: 1. CDR1 and CDR2 from the germline V gene are SGHAT and FQNNGV. This CDR3 has 13 residues. CDR3 sequence: CASSSTGNYGYTF. As DNA, the CDR3 is TGTGCCAGCAGCTCGACAGGGAACTATGGCTACACCTTC.

The J gene is TRBJ2-6, the V gene TRBV27; a possible D gene is TRBD1 (5 bases). CDR1 MNHEY and CDR2 SMNVEV come from the germline V gene (reference sequence). The V gene lost 4 bases and the J gene lost 1 base, with 11 bases spanning the gap. The CDR3 is 16 amino acids. Written as DNA, the CDR3 is TGTGCCAGCAGTTCCTTCCAGGGATCTGGGGCCAACGTCCTGACTTTC. This codes for CASSSFQGSGANVLTF. Drawing the rest from reference TRBV27 and TRBJ2-6, the complete variable domain is EAQVTQNPRYLITVTGKKLTVTCSQNMNHEYMSWYRQDPGLGLRQIYYSMNVEVTDKGDVPEGYKVSRKEKRNFPLILESPSPNQTSLYFCASSSFQGSGANVLTFGAGSRLTVL.

A few counts support this clone. Other nucleotide sequences from this sample produce the same CDR3. The genes are TRBV4-3 and TRBJ2-3; 9 bases align to TRBD2. CDR1 and CDR2 from the germline V gene are LGHNA and YSLEER. CDR3 length: 18 residues. V lost 0 bases, J lost 0 bases, and 7 bases stayed unmatched. For the CDR3, the DNA is TGCGCCAGCAGCCAAGACCCCCAGGCGGGGGGGAGCACAGATACGCAGTATTTT. Amino acids: CASSQDPQAGGSTDTQYF.

This chain connects TRBV9 to TRBJ2-3; tentative D call: TRBD2 (5 bases). V lost 3 bases and J lost 0, with 14 bases in between. Germline lookup yields CDR1 SGDLS and CDR2 YYNGEE. The CDR3 spans 16 residues. This CDR3 is CASSAAKLVSTDTQYF. The CDR3 bases are TGTGCCAGCAGCGCCGCCAAACTAGTTAGCACAGATACGCAGTATTTT.

In nucleotides, the CDR3 is TGTGCCAGCTCACTAGGACTAGATACAGATACGCAGTATTTT. Translating it yields CASSLGLDTDTQYF. The chain is built from TRBV18 and TRBJ2-3; 7 bases align to TRBD2. The CDR3 loop spans 14 amino acids. Germline loops: CDR1 KGHSH, CDR2 LQKENI. Unmatched junction bases numbered 4, after V lost 4 bases and J lost 3 bases.

The V and J genes are TRBV10-3 and TRBJ2-1; a possible D gene is TRBD1 (5 bases). Germline V gene sequence: CDR1 ENHRY, CDR2 SYGVKD. The CDR3 has 14 residues. Trimming shortened V by 3 bases and J by 5 bases, and 11 bases separated the two germline ends. CDR3 nucleotide sequence: TGTGCCATCAGTGATCCCAGACAGAACAATGAGCAGTTCTTC. Encoded protein: CAISDPRQNNEQFF.

The chain combines TRBV10-1 with TRBJ1-2; 8 nucleotides match TRBD1. This CDR3 has 13 amino acids. Germline V gene sequence: CDR1 WNHNN, CDR2 SYGVQD (reference sequence). The V segment lost 5 bases and the J segment 3 bases; nucleotides outside the gene matches: 2. CDR3 DNA sequence: TGCGCCAGCAGTTCGACAGGGGACTATGGCTACACCTTC. Encoded protein: CASSSTGDYGYTF.